These 23 T cell receptor beta chains share one sample of origin, sequenced in a study of blood T cell repertoires in COVID-19. Only in-frame clones appear in the TCRdb table, and some are missing; sequencing was by immunoSEQ multiplex PCR. The table shows 100,000 to 150,000 clones, with about four fifths occurring only once. Sequencing used peripheral blood. Every receptor here comes from a man younger than 45 with COVID-19, enrolled during active disease.

This chain connects TRBV7-9 to TRBJ2-1; D uncertain. Trimming stripped 5 bases from V and 10 bases from J, with 9 bases between. Germline CDR1 and CDR2: SEHNR and FQNEAQ (reference sequence). CDR3 size: 11 residues. CDR3 in DNA: TGTGCCAGCAGCCGCAATAGCGAGCAGTTCTTC. This translates into CASSRNSEQFF.

J is TRBJ1-1 and V is TRBV14; possible D gene TRBD1, 6 bases. V dropped 3 bases and J dropped 1 base, with 12 bases sitting between them. CDR1 is SGHDN and CDR2 is FVKESK in the germline V gene. The CDR3 has 15 residues. The CDR3: CASSHHREWNTEAFF. The CDR3 region has the DNA TGTGCCAGCAGCCACCACAGGGAGTGGAACACTGAAGCTTTCTTT. The whole variable domain, filled in from reference TRBV14 and TRBJ1-1, reads EAGVTQFPSHSVIEKGQTVTLRCDPISGHDNLYWYRRVMGKEIKFLLHFVKESKQDESGMPNNRFLAERTGGTYSTLKVQPAELEDSGVYFCASSHHREWNTEAFFGQGTRLTVV.

The J gene is TRBJ1-2, the V gene TRBV20-1; tentative D call: TRBD1 (5 bases). The V and J ends lost 0 bases and 13 bases respectively, with 12 bases between them. CDR1 is DFQATT, CDR2 SNEGSKA, per germline (reference sequence). The CDR3 covers 11 residues. DNA of the CDR3: TGCAGTGCTAGAGAGACGGACAAGCTCACCTTC. The encoded protein is CSARETDKLTF.

This clone was detected once. The rearrangement joins TRBV29-1 to TRBJ1-5; the match to TRBD1 covers 10 bases. The CDR3 is 15 amino acids. V lost 6 bases, J lost 7 bases, and 12 bases stayed unmatched. Germline loops: CDR1 SQVTM, CDR2 ANQGSEA. The CDR3: CSVSHGTGDNQPQHF. The CDR3 DNA reads TGCAGCGTGAGCCACGGGACAGGGGATAACCAGCCCCAGCATTTT.

The genes are TRBV4-3 and TRBJ2-1; D not resolved. This CDR3 region has 14 residues. Deletions cut 0 bases from V and 6 bases from J, with 9 bases between. Germline assignment: CDR1 LGHNA and CDR2 YSLEER. The DNA of the CDR3 is TGCGCCAGCAGCCAAGAGGGCCCCTTCAATGAGCAGTTCTTC. Translated: CASSQEGPFNEQFF.

This clone was counted a few times. The chain couples TRBV15 to TRBJ2-3; tentatively, D is TRBD1 (5 bases). In germline, CDR1 is LNHNV, CDR2 YYDKDF (reference sequence). The V and J ends lost 0 bases and 1 base respectively, with 14 bases between them. The CDR3 consists of 17 residues. CDR3 loop: CATSRDATGLGTDTQYF. CDR3 sequence (DNA): TGTGCCACCAGCAGAGATGCAACAGGTTTGGGCACAGATACGCAGTATTTT. Looking up the rest from reference TRBV15 and TRBJ2-3 gives the full variable domain: DAMVIQNPRYQVTQFGKPVTLSCSQTLNHNVMYWYQQKSSQAPKLLFHYYDKDFNNEADTPDNFQSRRPNTSFCFLDIRSPGLGDTAMYLCATSRDATGLGTDTQYFGPGTRLTVL.

The CDR3 is CASSIAGSVTDTQYF. DNA for the CDR3: TGTGCCAGTAGTATAGCCGGGTCGGTCACAGATACGCAGTATTTT. The V call is TRBV19, the J call TRBJ2-3; D is unresolved. Germline assignment: CDR1 LNHDA and CDR2 SQIVND (reference sequence). V was shortened by 1 base and J by 2 bases, with 10 bases between the two germline ends. The CDR3 extends over 15 amino acids.

The V and J genes are TRBV19 and TRBJ2-1; D gene unclear. Trimming removed 5 bases from V and 1 base from J, with 9 bases in between. Germline lookup yields CDR1 LNHDA and CDR2 SQIVND (reference sequence). This CDR3 contains 14 residues. DNA of the CDR3: TGTGCCAGTAGTCCGCTATCGTCCTACAATGAGCAGTTCTTC. Translated: CASSPLSSYNEQFF.

The rearrangement uses TRBV6-2 or TRBV6-3 and TRBJ2-7; 7 nucleotides agree with TRBD1. The CDR3 has 16 residues. The junction had 11 bases not matched to a gene; V was cut back by 4 bases and J by 2 bases. CDR1 is MNHEY, CDR2 SVGEGT, per germline. The CDR3 sequence: CASSWEEGTVAYEQYF. CDR3 bases: TGTGCCAGCAGTTGGGAAGAGGGGACAGTGGCCTACGAGCAGTACTTC.

The chain couples TRBV19 to TRBJ1-2; the D gene is possibly TRBD1 (5 bases). The CDR3 runs 17 residues. Trimming cost V 7 bases and J 2 bases, with 23 bases left between them. Germline values: CDR1 LNHDA, CDR2 SQIVND (reference sequence). The CDR3: CASTPPAGLTPNYGYTF. DNA of the CDR3: TGTGCCAGTACCCCGCCGGCAGGGCTCACACCAAACTATGGCTACACCTTC. The complete variable domain, with remaining parts taken from reference TRBV19 and TRBJ1-2, reads DGGITQSPKYLFRKEGQNVTLSCEQNLNHDAMYWYRQDPGQGLRLIYYSQIVNDFQKGDIAEGYSVSREKKESFPLTVTSAQKNPTAFYLCASTPPAGLTPNYGYTFGSGTRLTVV.

This clone was counted a few times. This chain connects TRBV5-6 to TRBJ1-2, with 7 nucleotides matching TRBD1. Losses at the gene ends were 4 bases for V and 5 bases for J; bases not matched to a gene: 8. The CDR3 loop spans 14 amino acids. The V gene's germline CDR1 is SGHDT and CDR2 YYEEEE. The DNA for the CDR3 is TGTGCCAGCAGCCGGACAGGAGGCTCATATGGCTACACCTTC. It is translated as CASSRTGGSYGYTF. The whole variable domain, remainder taken from reference TRBV5-6 and TRBJ1-2, is DAGVTQSPTHLIKTRGQQVTLRCSPKSGHDTVSWYQQALGQGPQFIFQYYEEEERQRGNFPDRFSGHQFPNYSSELNVNALLLGDSALYLCASSRTGGSYGYTFGSGTRLTVV.

There are a few counts of this clone. The chain uses TRBV28 and TRBJ1-2; D possibly corresponds to TRBD1 (5 bases). Germline V gene sequence: CDR1 MDHEN, CDR2 SYDVKM. The CDR3 is 12 amino acids. Trimming left V 3 bases short and J 8 bases short, with 10 bases between. This CDR3 is CASSFQGHGYTF. In nucleotides, the CDR3 is TGTGCCAGCAGTTTCCAAGGACACGGCTACACCTTC.

The count of this clone is one. This chain connects TRBV21-1 to TRBJ2-2; the D call TRBD2 from the table was never checked on the DNA. TRBV21-1 corresponds to a pseudogene. The CDR3 totals 20 residues. The DNA of the CDR3 is TGTGCCAGCAGCAAATCCCCGGGACTAGCGGGGGTGCCGAACACCGGGGAGCTGTTTTTT. Residues: CASSKSPGLAGVPNTGELFF.

The chain is built from TRBV7-2 and TRBJ2-7, with D perhaps matching TRBD1 (7 bases). V was clipped by 6 bases and J by 7 bases, with 13 bases between them. The CDR3 is 12 amino acids. CDR1 is SGHTA and CDR2 is FQGNSA in the germline V gene. The CDR3 region is CASRKGAGEQYF. In nucleotides, the CDR3 is TGTGCCAGCAGGAAGGGGGCGGGGGAGCAGTACTTC.

The rearrangement uses TRBV11-2 and TRBJ2-1; D gene ambiguous. The germline V and J ends were trimmed by 0 bases and 9 bases, with 12 bases remaining between them. This CDR3 has 14 residues. The germline gives CDR1 SGHAT, CDR2 FQNNGV. The CDR3 sequence: CASSLDRSEPEQFF. DNA of the CDR3: TGTGCCAGCAGCTTAGATAGGTCGGAGCCTGAGCAGTTCTTC.

This clone has a handful of counts. The V and J genes are TRBV7-8 and TRBJ2-7; tentative D call: TRBD2 (6 bases). V shed 7 bases and J shed 2 bases, with 12 bases lying between them. Germline V gene data show CDR1 as SGHVS and CDR2 as FQNEAQ. This CDR3 is 13 amino acids long. DNA for the CDR3: TGTGCCAGCACGGTCGGCGGGACCTACGAGCAGTACTTC. Residues: CASTVGGTYEQYF.

This chain uses TRBV7-2 with TRBJ1-5; perhaps TRBD1 as D (6 bases). This CDR3 contains 15 residues. V lost 1 base to trimming and J lost 7 bases, with 14 bases between them. CDR1 is SGHTA and CDR2 is FQGNSA in the germline V gene. CDR3 amino acids: CASSLVAGAEQPQHF. The CDR3 DNA reads TGTGCCAGCAGCTTAGTGGCAGGGGCGGAACAGCCCCAGCATTTT.

This sequence joins TRBV30 and TRBJ1-3; D ambiguous. Per the germline V gene, CDR1 is GTSNPN and CDR2 is SVGIG (reference sequence). CDR3 length: 14 amino acids. Trimming cost V 3 bases and J 1 base, with 10 bases left between them. The DNA of the CDR3 is TGTGCCTGGAGCCCGGGGAATTCTGGAAACACCATATATTTT. Translated, it gives CAWSPGNSGNTIYF. Complete variable domain (other parts from reference TRBV30 and TRBJ1-3): SQTIHQWPATLVQPVGSPLSLECTVEGTSNPNLYWYRQAAGRGLQLLFYSVGIGQISSEVPQNLSASRPQDRQFILSSKKLLLSDSGFYLCAWSPGNSGNTIYFGEGSWLTVV.

This chain links TRBV6-2 or TRBV6-3 with TRBJ1-2, with a possible D match to TRBD1 (6 bases). CDR3 length: 16 amino acids. The ends were cut back, 2 bases at V and 4 bases at J, with 17 bases in the middle. The germline CDR1 and CDR2 sequences are MNHEY and SVGEGT. For the CDR3, the DNA is TGTGCCAGCAGTTACCGACAGGCCTACATCCTCTATGGCTACACCTTC. Translation gives CASSYRQAYILYGYTF.

The chain is built from TRBV7-9 and TRBJ2-7; 10 bases fit TRBD2. V was clipped by 7 bases and J by 5 bases; unmatched bases: 11. The CDR3 length is 15 residues. The V gene's germline CDR1 is SEHNR and CDR2 FQNEAQ (reference sequence). The CDR3 protein is CASTPRGLASDEQYF. As DNA, the CDR3 is TGTGCCAGCACCCCCAGGGGACTAGCGTCCGACGAGCAGTACTTC.

The V and J genes are TRBV6-5 and TRBJ1-2, with TRBD1 matching over 9 bases. The CDR3 has 13 residues. With V trimmed by 6 bases and J by 4 bases, 3 bases remained unmatched. Germline V gene lookup returns CDR1 MNHEY and CDR2 SVGAGI. The CDR3 region has the DNA TGTGCCAGCAGCCAGACAGGGGGCTATGGCTACACCTTC. It codes for CASSQTGGYGYTF.

This chain uses TRBV4-3 with TRBJ2-5, with 9 nucleotides matching TRBD1. Looked up from germline, CDR1 is LGHNA and CDR2 is YSLEER. The V segment lost 4 bases and the J segment 5 bases; nucleotides outside the gene matches: 8. CDR3 length: 15 amino acids. CDR3 sequence reads: CASSPMGQGMETQYF. CDR3 coding DNA: TGCGCCAGCAGCCCCATGGGACAGGGTATGGAGACCCAGTACTTC.

The V gene is TRBV28, the J gene TRBJ1-5, with 11 bases lining up with TRBD1. The junction had 16 bases not matched to a gene; V was cut back by 5 bases and J by 4 bases. Germline CDR1 reads MDHEN; CDR2 reads SYDVKM. The CDR3 length is 19 residues. CDR3 coding DNA: TGTGCCAGCAGTGTATTGGACAGGGGGCTAGCTGGCGGGAATCAGCCCCAGCATTTT. Translating it yields CASSVLDRGLAGGNQPQHF. Filled out from reference TRBV28 and TRBJ1-5, the complete variable domain reads DVKVTQSSRYLVKRTGEKVFLECVQDMDHENMFWYRQDPGLGLRLIYFSYDVKMKEKGDIPEGYSVSREKKERFSLILESASTNQTSMYLCASSVLDRGLAGGNQPQHFGDGTRLSIL.